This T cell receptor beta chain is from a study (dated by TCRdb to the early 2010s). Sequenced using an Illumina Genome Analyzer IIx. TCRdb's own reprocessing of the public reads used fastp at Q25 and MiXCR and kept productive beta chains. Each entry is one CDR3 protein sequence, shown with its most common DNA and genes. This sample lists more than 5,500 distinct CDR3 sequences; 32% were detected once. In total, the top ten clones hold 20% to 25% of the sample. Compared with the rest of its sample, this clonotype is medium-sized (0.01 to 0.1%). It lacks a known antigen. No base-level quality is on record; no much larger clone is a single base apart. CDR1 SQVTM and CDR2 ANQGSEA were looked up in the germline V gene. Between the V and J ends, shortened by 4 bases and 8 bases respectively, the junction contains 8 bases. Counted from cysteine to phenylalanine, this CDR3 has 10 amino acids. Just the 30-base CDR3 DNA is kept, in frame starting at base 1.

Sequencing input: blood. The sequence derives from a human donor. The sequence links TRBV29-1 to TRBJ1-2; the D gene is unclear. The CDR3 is CSVVTRGYTF. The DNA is TGCAGCGTTGTGACCCGAGGCTACACCTTC.